These 18 T cell receptor beta chains originate from one sample sequenced in a study of T-cell memory formation after mild COVID-19. Via MiXCR, TCRdb re-called the 5' RACE reads, giving one row per CDR3 protein. Of about 190,000 distinct CDR3 sequences in the sample, approximately 20% were seen once. The sequencing sample was made of PBMCs or a T cell subset sorted from them (not recorded which). The receptors originated from an adult woman who had mild COVID-19 (a few samples of this study predate the infection). Cell type and time point are not known.

Only a few counts were recorded for this clonotype. The chain couples TRBV7-3 to TRBJ2-3, with D possibly matching TRBD1 (5 bases). The CDR3 spans 16 residues. The V gene's germline CDR1 is SGHTA and CDR2 FQGTGA. V was clipped by 0 bases and J by 4 bases, with 14 bases between them. CDR3 residues: CASSLTGAPTADTQYF. The CDR3 DNA reads TGTGCCAGCAGCTTAACTGGGGCTCCCACGGCAGATACGCAGTATTTT.

The rearrangement joins TRBV2 to TRBJ1-4, with D possibly matching TRBD1 (6 bases). Trimming shortened V by 6 bases and J by 0 bases, and 20 bases separated the two germline ends. The CDR3 loop spans 18 amino acids. In germline, CDR1 is SNHLY, CDR2 FYNNEI. For the CDR3, the DNA is TGTGCCAGCAGCCTCCGGGGACAAGGGATTGCAACTAATGAAAAACTGTTTTTT. Amino acids: CASSLRGQGIATNEKLFF.

The rearrangement joins TRBV5-1 to TRBJ2-4, with 7 bases matching TRBD1. In germline, CDR1 is SGHRS, CDR2 YFSETQ. V was clipped by 3 bases and J by 14 bases; unmatched bases: 8. The CDR3 is 12 amino acids. CDR3 nucleotides: TGCGCCAGCAGCTGGGAAGGACAGGCAAAGTACTTC. It yields the protein CASSWEGQAKYF.

The rearrangement links TRBV6-5 to TRBJ2-5; D is uncertain. The germline V gene encodes CDR1 MNHEY and CDR2 SVGAGI. There are 14 residues in the CDR3. V gave up 0 bases and J gave up 5 bases, with 10 bases separating them. The CDR3 protein is CASSYSGPPETQYF. The CDR3, as DNA: TGTGCCAGCAGTTACTCGGGCCCCCCGGAGACCCAGTACTTC.

The J gene is TRBJ2-5, the V gene TRBV12-3 or TRBV12-4; D call uncertain. Trimming cost V 2 bases and J 4 bases, with 5 bases left between them. The CDR3 is 12 residues long. The CDR3 DNA reads TGTGCCAGCAGTTTAATCAGAGAGACCCAGTACTTC. It translates to CASSLIRETQYF.

The J gene is TRBJ2-2, the V gene TRBV5-1; 7 bases fit TRBD1. There are 13 residues in the CDR3. After removal of 8 bases from V and 2 bases from J, the junction contained 3 bases not matched to a gene. Germline CDR1 SGHRS, CDR2 YFSETQ. Written as DNA, the CDR3 is TGCGCCAGTCGGACAGGAAACACCGGGGAGCTGTTTTTT. Its protein is CASRTGNTGELFF.

Note on this clonotype: The junction differs from germline at one of its ends, possibly a read error. This rearrangement joins TRBV11-2 to TRBJ2-1; D tentatively reads TRBD1 or TRBD2 (6 bases each). There are 12 residues in the CDR3. Germline values: CDR1 SGHAT, CDR2 FQNNGV. This CDR3 is CASNLGGNEQFF. Written as DNA, the CDR3 is TGTGCCAGCAACTTAGGGGGGAATGAGCAGTTCTTC.

The table lists this clonotype with many counts. This chain uses TRBV29-1 with TRBJ2-5; D uncertain. CDR3 length: 12 residues. Germline CDR1 SQVTM, CDR2 ANQGSEA. V lost 4 bases to trimming and J lost 5 bases, with 11 bases between them. DNA for the CDR3: TGCAGCGTTGGAAAGCCGCGGGAGACCCAGTACTTC. It yields the protein CSVGKPRETQYF. The full variable domain, in which reference TRBV29-1 and TRBJ2-5 provide the parts outside the CDR3, is SAVISQKPSRDICQRGTSLTIQCQVDSQVTMMFWYRQQPGQSLTLIATANQGSEATYESGFVIDKFPISRPNLTFSTLTVSNMSPEDSSIYLCSVGKPRETQYFGPGTRLLVL.

This clonotype was found a few times. J is TRBJ2-3 and V is TRBV4-3; D may match TRBD1 or TRBD2 (5 bases each). Deletions cut 1 base from V and 5 bases from J, with 19 bases between. Germline V lookup: CDR1 LGHNA, CDR2 YSLEER. The CDR3 is made up of 17 amino acids. This CDR3 is CASSQGVRGELIDTQYF. The CDR3 nucleotides read TGCGCCAGCAGCCAAGGAGTTAGGGGAGAGCTAATAGATACGCAGTATTTT.

The V gene is TRBV29-1, the J gene TRBJ2-1; 7 bases agree with TRBD2. CDR1 is SQVTM and CDR2 is ANQGSEA in the germline V gene. V shed 7 bases, J shed 0 bases, and the junction held 3 bases outside the gene matches. This CDR3 contains 13 residues. This chain's CDR3 is CSARTSSYNEQFF. CDR3 DNA: TGCAGCGCACGGACTAGCTCCTACAATGAGCAGTTCTTC.

This clonotype was picked up a small number of times. The chain links TRBV12-3 or TRBV12-4 to TRBJ2-3; 8 bases are a match to TRBD2. This CDR3 contains 16 residues. V shed 6 bases, J shed 1 base, and the junction held 9 bases outside the gene matches. CDR3 DNA: TGTGCCAGCAGCAAAAGGGGGGGACTAGGCACAGATACGCAGTATTTT. It encodes CASSKRGGLGTDTQYF.

This clonotype was detected a few times. The V call is TRBV20-1, the J call TRBJ2-6; D remains unclear. The CDR3 runs 15 residues. V lost 3 bases and J lost 2, with 11 bases in between. The germline gives CDR1 DFQATT, CDR2 SNEGSKA (reference sequence). CDR3 sequence reads: CSASFASAGANVLTF. The CDR3 DNA reads TGCAGTGCTAGTTTCGCGTCAGCTGGGGCCAACGTCCTGACTTTC.

This clonotype has more than one count but fewer than ten. The chain couples TRBV6-2 or TRBV6-3 to TRBJ2-7, with a tentative D call TRBD1 (5 bases). Per the germline V gene, CDR1 is MNHEY and CDR2 is SVGEGT. This CDR3 has 15 residues. V was pared by 6 bases and J by 5 bases, with 20 bases between. CDR3: CASSYGAGNSDEQYF. The CDR3 DNA sequence: TGTGCCAGCAGCTATGGAGCAGGGAATTCCGACGAGCAGTACTTC.

This clonotype showed up just a few times. This sequence joins TRBV10-3 and TRBJ2-3, with TRBD2 matching over 11 bases. CDR3 size: 17 residues. V dropped 4 bases and J dropped 4; count of bases not matched to a gene: 10. In germline, CDR1 is ENHRY, CDR2 SYGVKD. The CDR3: CAISASNSGRAADTQYF. The CDR3 region has the DNA TGTGCCATCAGTGCATCAAATAGCGGGAGGGCCGCAGATACGCAGTATTTT.

The chain couples TRBV7-6 to TRBJ2-2, with a tentative D call TRBD2 (6 bases). The V and J ends lost 5 bases and 4 bases respectively, with 14 bases between them. CDR3 length equals 15 residues. The germline CDR1 and CDR2 sequences are SGHVS and FNYEAQ. CDR3 sequence reads: CASSGWDSLTGELFF. CDR3 in DNA: TGTGCCAGCAGCGGTTGGGACTCCCTCACCGGGGAGCTGTTTTTT.

CDR3 loop: CASSVPSGRGGGYGYTF. DNA of the CDR3: TGTGCCAGCAGCGTTCCCTCGGGACGAGGGGGAGGCTATGGCTACACCTTC. This chain connects TRBV7-9 to TRBJ1-2, with D perhaps TRBD1 (6 bases). V lost 5 bases to trimming and J lost 4 bases, with 23 bases between them. The CDR3 is 17 amino acids. Germline V gene data show CDR1 as SEHNR and CDR2 as FQNEAQ (reference sequence).

The V call is TRBV12-3 or TRBV12-4, the J call TRBJ1-2; D gene ambiguous. The CDR3 sequence is 12 residues long. V was trimmed by 2 bases and J by 7 bases, leaving 8 bases between them. The CDR3 DNA sequence: TGTGCCAGCAGTTTATACATTTTTGGCTACACCTTC. It yields the protein CASSLYIFGYTF.

In its sample, this clonotype was seen a few times. The chain has TRBV14 and TRBJ2-3; 7 positions agree with TRBD2. In germline, CDR1 is SGHDN, CDR2 FVKESK. The V segment lost 0 bases and the J segment 9 bases; nucleotides outside the gene matches: 12. The CDR3 sequence is 16 residues long. CDR3 in amino acids: CASSQDLTRERGTQYF. The CDR3 region has the DNA TGTGCCAGCAGCCAAGATTTAACGCGGGAGAGGGGAACGCAGTATTTT.